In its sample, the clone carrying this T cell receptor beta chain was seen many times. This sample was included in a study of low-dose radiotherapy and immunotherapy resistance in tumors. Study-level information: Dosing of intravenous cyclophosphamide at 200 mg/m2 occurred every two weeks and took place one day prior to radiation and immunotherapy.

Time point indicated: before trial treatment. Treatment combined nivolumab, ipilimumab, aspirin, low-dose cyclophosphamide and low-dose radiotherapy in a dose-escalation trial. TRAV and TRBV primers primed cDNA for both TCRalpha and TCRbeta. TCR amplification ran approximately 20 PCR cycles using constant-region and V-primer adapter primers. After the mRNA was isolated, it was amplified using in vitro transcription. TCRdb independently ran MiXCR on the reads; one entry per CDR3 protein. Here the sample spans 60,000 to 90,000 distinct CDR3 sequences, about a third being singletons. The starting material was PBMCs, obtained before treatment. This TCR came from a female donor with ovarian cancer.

CDR3 residues: CAVQGREKLFF. CDR3 coding DNA: TGTGCCGTACAGGGTCGAGAAAAACTGTTTTTT. J is TRBJ1-4 and V is TRBV30, with a weak D call TRBD1 (6 bases). Germline V gene sequence: CDR1 GTSNPN, CDR2 SVGIG (reference sequence). V shed 8 bases and J shed 8 bases, with 12 bases lying between them. The CDR3 has 11 amino acids. The full variable domain, completed using reference TRBV30 and TRBJ1-4, is SQTIHQWPATLVQPVGSPLSLECTVEGTSNPNLYWYRQAAGRGLQLLFYSVGIGQISSEVPQNLSASRPQDRQFILSSKKLLLSDSGFYLCAVQGREKLFFGSGTQLSVL.